This T cell receptor beta chain was profiled in a study of blood T cell repertoires in COVID-19. Looking at the study overall: Sites in the United States, Italy and Spain provided acute and convalescent COVID-19 samples. T cells, B-cell-depleted T cells, or PBMCs provided the cDNA or gDNA that served as material.

Germline CDR1 is SGHNT and CDR2 is YYREEE (reference sequence). The CDR3 extends over 13 amino acids. Trimming left V 2 bases short and J 8 bases short, with 11 bases between. Authors' processing steps: The authors estimated nucleated cell counts from reference gene primer amplification. Sequencing used immunoSEQ multiplex PCR; TCRdb keeps in-frame clones, though not all of them. The D gene and trimming were derived from the DNA, and the V and J assignments and clone size from that table. The sample contains about 130,000 clones, over 80% of which appear only once. The J gene is TRBJ1-3, the V gene TRBV5-4; TRBD1 is a possible D gene (6 bases). This sequence was found in a man aged 50 or older with active COVID-19. The sample was peripheral blood. The CDR3 loop is CASSLQGMDTIYF. The CDR3 DNA is TGTGCCAGCAGCTTACAGGGCATGGACACCATATATTTT.